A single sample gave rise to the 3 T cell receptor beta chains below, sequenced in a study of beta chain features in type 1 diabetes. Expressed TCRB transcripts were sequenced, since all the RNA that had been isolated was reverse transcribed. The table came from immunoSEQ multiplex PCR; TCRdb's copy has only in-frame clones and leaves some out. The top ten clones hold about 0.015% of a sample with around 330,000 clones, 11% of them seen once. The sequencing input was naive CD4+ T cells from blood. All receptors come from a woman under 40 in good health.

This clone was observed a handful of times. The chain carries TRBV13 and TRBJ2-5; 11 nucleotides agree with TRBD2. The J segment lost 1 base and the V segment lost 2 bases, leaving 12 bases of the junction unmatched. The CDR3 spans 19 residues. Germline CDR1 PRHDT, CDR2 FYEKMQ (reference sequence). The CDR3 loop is CASSLRPLLAGDRQETQYF. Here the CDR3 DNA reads TGTGCCAGCAGCTTAAGACCCTTACTAGCGGGAGACCGCCAAGAGACCCAGTACTTC.

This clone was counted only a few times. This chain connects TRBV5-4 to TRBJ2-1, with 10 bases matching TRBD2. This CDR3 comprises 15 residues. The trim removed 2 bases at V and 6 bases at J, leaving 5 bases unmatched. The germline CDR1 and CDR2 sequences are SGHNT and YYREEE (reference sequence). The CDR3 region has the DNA TGTGCCAGCAGCTTTTTTCTAGCGGGAGTCAATGAGCAGTTCTTC. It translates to CASSFFLAGVNEQFF. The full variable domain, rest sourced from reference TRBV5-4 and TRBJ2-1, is ETGVTQSPTHLIKTRGQQVTLRCSSQSGHNTVSWYQQALGQGPQFIFQYYREEENGRGNFPPRFSGLQFPNYSSELNVNALELDDSALYLCASSFFLAGVNEQFFGPGTRLTVL.

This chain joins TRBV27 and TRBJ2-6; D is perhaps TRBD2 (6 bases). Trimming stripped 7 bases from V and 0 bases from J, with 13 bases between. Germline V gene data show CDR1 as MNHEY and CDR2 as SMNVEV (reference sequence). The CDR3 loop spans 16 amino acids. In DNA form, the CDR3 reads TGTGCCAGCACCGAGCGGGTACGCTCTGGGGCCAACGTCCTGACTTTC. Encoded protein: CASTERVRSGANVLTF.